Following are 14 T cell receptor beta chains from one sample sequenced in a study of blood T cell repertoires in COVID-19. Assay used: immunoSEQ multiplex PCR; TCRdb lists only in-frame clones, some missing. The top ten clones hold 7.2% of a sample with a few hundred thousand clones, around 81% of them seen once. Sequencing used peripheral blood. The receptors shown here come from an older woman with acute or convalescent COVID-19.

The chain recombines TRBV6-6 with TRBJ1-6, with D possibly TRBD1 on 5 matching bases. Per germline, CDR1 MNHNY and CDR2 SVGAGI (reference sequence). There are 15 residues in the CDR3. Deletions cut 0 bases from V and 5 bases from J, with 8 bases between. The CDR3 reads CASSYSTVDNSPLHF. Written as DNA, the CDR3 is TGTGCCAGCAGTTACTCGACAGTTGATAATTCACCCCTCCACTTT.

The chain has TRBV15 and TRBJ2-3, with TRBD1 matching over 8 bases. The J segment lost 7 bases and the V segment lost 4 bases, leaving 10 bases of the junction unmatched. The CDR3 covers 15 residues. Germline V CDR1 and CDR2: LNHNV, YYDKDF (reference sequence). Written as DNA, the CDR3 is TGTGCCACCAGCACCGGACAGGGTGGGAGGAATACGCAGTATTTT. It codes for CATSTGQGGRNTQYF.

The J gene is TRBJ2-5, the V gene TRBV6-5; a possible D gene is TRBD2 (7 bases). Between the trimmed V and J ends, which lost 8 bases and 1 base, there was a span of 14 bases. The CDR3 extends over 14 amino acids. CDR1 MNHEY and CDR2 SVGAGI come from the germline V gene. The chain's CDR3 is CASGGARAQETQYF. The CDR3 DNA follows: TGTGCCAGCGGGGGGGCGAGGGCCCAAGAGACCCAGTACTTC.

This clone was observed a handful of times. V gene TRBV15 combines with J gene TRBJ1-1; D is ambiguous. The germline gives CDR1 LNHNV, CDR2 YYDKDF (reference sequence). The CDR3 loop spans 16 amino acids. V was trimmed by 3 bases and J by 3 bases, leaving 17 bases between them. The CDR3 here is CATSRFREGLDTEAFF. CDR3 DNA: TGTGCCACCAGCAGGTTTCGCGAGGGATTGGACACTGAAGCTTTCTTT.

This clone was counted only a few times. The CDR3 loop reads CASSATGSYEQYF. CDR3 nucleotides: TGTGCCAGCAGTGCGACAGGGAGCTACGAGCAGTACTTC. This chain uses TRBV2 with TRBJ2-7, with TRBD1 identical over 7 bases. The germline CDR1 and CDR2 sequences are SNHLY and FYNNEI. J lost 3 bases, V lost 4 bases, and 3 bases had no gene match. CDR3 length: 13 residues.

This chain links TRBV4-3 with TRBJ1-6, with TRBD1 matching 8 bases. The V gene's germline CDR1 is LGHNA and CDR2 YSLEER. The V gene end was trimmed by 0 bases and the J gene end by 1 base; junction bases not matched to a gene: 5. CDR3 length: 18 residues. CDR3 residues: CASSQEGQGGSYNSPLHF. In DNA form, the CDR3 reads TGCGCCAGCAGCCAAGAAGGACAGGGCGGGTCCTATAATTCACCCCTCCACTTT.

This rearrangement joins TRBV7-2 to TRBJ1-3; D is possibly TRBD1 (6 bases). CDR1 and CDR2 from the germline V gene are SGHTA and FQGNSA. V lost 5 bases and J lost 0, with 17 bases in between. The CDR3 runs 17 residues. The DNA for the CDR3 is TGTGCCAGCAGCCCGACGATCGGGACAACCTCTGGAAACACCATATATTTT. It yields the protein CASSPTIGTTSGNTIYF.

CDR3 loop: CASSEVGGRQTQYF. The CDR3 DNA reads TGTGCCAGCAGTGAGGTGGGGGGGCGACAGACCCAGTACTTC. V usage is TRBV2 and J usage is TRBJ2-5, with D possibly TRBD2 on 7 matching bases. The CDR3 runs 14 residues. V lost 3 bases and J 6 bases, leaving 14 bases between the germline ends. Germline V CDR1 and CDR2: SNHLY, FYNNEI.

The V and J genes are TRBV11-2 and TRBJ1-1; weak D call: TRBD1 (6 bases). From germline, CDR1 is SGHAT and CDR2 FQNNGV. Trimming removed 5 bases at V and 4 bases at J, with 11 bases between. The CDR3 loop spans 13 amino acids. The CDR3 here is CASSRIQGTEAFF. CDR3 DNA sequence: TGTGCCAGCAGCCGAATACAGGGCACTGAAGCTTTCTTT.

This clone was picked up a small number of times. The chain links TRBV30 to TRBJ1-2; the D is unclear. Trimming removed 0 bases at V and 7 bases at J, with 18 bases between. CDR1 and CDR2 (germline): GTSNPN, SVGIG (reference sequence). This CDR3 is 15 amino acids long. CDR3 residues: CAWSVRTSGIGGYTF. CDR3 DNA sequence: TGTGCCTGGAGTGTACGTACTTCGGGGATTGGTGGCTACACCTTC.

The chain couples TRBV3-1 (or the pseudogene TRBV3-2) to TRBJ2-3, with 7 bases identical to TRBD1. The V and J ends lost 4 bases and 0 bases, in that order; junction bases with no gene match: 4. Looked up from germline, CDR1 is LGHDT and CDR2 is YNNKEL (reference sequence). The CDR3 has 15 residues. CDR3 bases: TGTGCCAGCAGCCTAACAGGGGCAAGCACAGATACGCAGTATTTT. Residues: CASSLTGASTDTQYF.

V gene TRBV19 combines with J gene TRBJ1-1; D gene uncertain. Germline assignment: CDR1 LNHDA and CDR2 SQIVND (reference sequence). The CDR3 is 13 residues long. The germline V and J ends were trimmed by 7 bases and 1 base, with 10 bases remaining between them. The CDR3 DNA is TGTGCCAGTATTCACATGTCGAACACTGAAGCTTTCTTT. Amino acid sequence: CASIHMSNTEAFF.

The CDR3 region is CATLGQGLNTEAFF. In DNA, the CDR3 is TGTGCCACCCTGGGGCAGGGACTTAACACTGAAGCTTTCTTT. The J gene is TRBJ1-1, the V gene TRBV6-5, with D maybe TRBD1 (5 bases). V was trimmed by 10 bases and J by 2 bases, leaving 17 bases between them. Germline V gene lookup returns CDR1 MNHEY and CDR2 SVGAGI. This CDR3 is built from 14 residues.

This clone occurred a few times. CDR3 in DNA: TGTGCCAGCAGCCAAGGGTCGGCGCGGACCGGGGAGCTGTTTTTT. This codes for CASSQGSARTGELFF. The chain couples TRBV14 to TRBJ2-2, with unresolved D. The V end lost 1 base, the J end lost 5 bases, and 11 bases lay between the germline ends. Germline CDR1 is SGHDN and CDR2 is FVKESK. The CDR3 runs to 15 residues.